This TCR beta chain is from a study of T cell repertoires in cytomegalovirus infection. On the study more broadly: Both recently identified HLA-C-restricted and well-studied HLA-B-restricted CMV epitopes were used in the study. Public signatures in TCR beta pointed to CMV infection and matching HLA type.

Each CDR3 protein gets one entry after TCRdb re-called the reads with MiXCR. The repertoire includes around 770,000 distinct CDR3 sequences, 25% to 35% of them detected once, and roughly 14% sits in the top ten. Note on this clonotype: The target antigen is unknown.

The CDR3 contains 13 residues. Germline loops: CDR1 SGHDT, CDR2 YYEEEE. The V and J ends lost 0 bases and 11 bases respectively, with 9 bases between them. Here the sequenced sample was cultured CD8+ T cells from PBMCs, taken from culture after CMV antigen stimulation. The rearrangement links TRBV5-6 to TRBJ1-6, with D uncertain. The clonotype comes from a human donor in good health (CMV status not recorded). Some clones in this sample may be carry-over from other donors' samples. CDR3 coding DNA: TGTGCCAGCAGCTTGGGAGGTACGGCACCCCTCCACTTT. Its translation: CASSLGGTAPLHF.